The next 12 T cell receptor beta chains were all read from a single sample in a study of graft-versus-host responses after intestinal transplantation. Tissue processing of the graft released intraepithelial and lamina propria lymphocytes from it. Clones were read by immunoSEQ multiplex PCR, and TCRdb kept only the in-frame ones, dropping some. The table lists around 37,000 clones, around 90% of them singletons. The starting material was ileum tissue, obtained about 28 weeks after intestinal transplant. The source is a human patient who received an intestinal transplant, so some T cells may come from the graft donor.

The V and J genes are TRBV5-5 and TRBJ2-3; the D gene could be TRBD1 or TRBD2 (6 bases each). Germline V gives CDR1 SGHKS, CDR2 YYEKEE (reference sequence). The CDR3 loop spans 18 amino acids. V shed 4 bases and J shed 5 bases, with 26 bases lying between them. In nucleotides, the CDR3 is TGTGCCAGCAGCCTAGCTCCCGCGGGACAATATGGGGGAGATACGCAGTATTTT. Amino acids: CASSLAPAGQYGGDTQYF.

V gene TRBV9 combines with J gene TRBJ1-1; D remains unclear. The V gene lost 0 bases and the J gene lost 5 bases, with 11 bases spanning the gap. The length of the CDR3 is 14 residues. The germline V gene has CDR1 SGDLS and CDR2 YYNGEE. CDR3 residues: CASSVGPDVTEAFF. Here the CDR3 DNA reads TGTGCCAGCAGCGTAGGGCCAGACGTAACTGAAGCTTTCTTT.

This chain connects TRBV5-1 to TRBJ1-5; D call uncertain. Germline V gene sequence: CDR1 SGHRS, CDR2 YFSETQ. CDR3 length: 14 residues. Trimming removed 2 bases from V and 5 bases from J, with 11 bases in between. This CDR3 reads CASSLLAGDQPQHF. Written as DNA, the CDR3 is TGCGCCAGCAGCTTATTGGCCGGGGATCAGCCCCAGCATTTT.

DNA of the CDR3: TGCGCCAGCACCTCCCAAGCCGGGGAGCTGTTTTTT. This encodes CASTSQAGELFF. V gene TRBV5-1 combines with J gene TRBJ2-2; D call uncertain. The germline CDR1 and CDR2 sequences are SGHRS and YFSETQ. The V and J ends lost 6 bases and 6 bases respectively, with 9 bases between them. The CDR3 is 12 amino acids.

This chain uses TRBV7-3 with TRBJ2-1; 8 bases agree with TRBD2. Unmatched junction bases numbered 14, after V lost 5 bases and J lost 11 bases. CDR3 length equals 15 residues. CDR1 is SGHTA, CDR2 FQGTGA, per germline. CDR3 DNA: TGTGCCAGCAGCGCAGACCCCCGAACTAGCGGCAAGCAGTTCTTC. Protein: CASSADPRTSGKQFF.

This clone was seen a single time. The chain employs TRBV18 and TRBJ2-3; D gene unclear. Trimming took off 4 bases at V and 3 bases at J, with 14 bases between the two ends. The germline V gene has CDR1 KGHSH and CDR2 LQKENI. The CDR3 runs to 15 residues. This CDR3 is CASSQLSGLTDTQYF. In DNA form, the CDR3 reads TGTGCCAGCTCACAGCTGTCGGGCCTTACAGATACGCAGTATTTT.

To note about this clone: Distinct nucleotide sequences in the sample also encode this CDR3. The gene calls are TRBV5-1 and TRBJ2-5, with 8 bases that match TRBD2. Germline V gene lookup returns CDR1 SGHRS and CDR2 YFSETQ. Unmatched junction bases numbered 5, after V lost 4 bases and J lost 3 bases. The CDR3 spans 14 residues. CDR3 nucleotides: TGCGCCAGCAGCCCCGGGGGGGGTAAAGAGACCCAGTACTTC. Translation: CASSPGGGKETQYF.

The V and J genes are TRBV6-6 and TRBJ2-7, with a weak D call TRBD1 (6 bases). CDR1 and CDR2 from the germline V gene are MNHNY and SVGAGI (reference sequence). Trimming removed 1 base from V and 2 bases from J, with 9 bases in between. The CDR3 has 14 residues. CDR3 loop: CASSYLGQPYEQYF. DNA of the CDR3: TGTGCCAGCAGTTACTTAGGACAGCCCTACGAGCAGTACTTC.

J is TRBJ1-1 and V is TRBV5-1; the D is unclear. The CDR3 length is 13 residues. V lost 0 bases to trimming and J lost 3 bases, with 6 bases between them. Germline loops: CDR1 SGHRS, CDR2 YFSETQ. Here the CDR3 reads CASSLGAYTEAFF. The CDR3 DNA reads TGCGCCAGCAGCTTGGGGGCGTACACTGAAGCTTTCTTT.

This clone showed up just once. The rearrangement uses TRBV7-8 and TRBJ2-2; TRBD1 aligns across 8 bases. Germline CDR1 SGHVS, CDR2 FQNEAQ. CDR3 length equals 16 residues. The ends lost 6 bases at V and 2 bases at J; junction bases unmatched: 8. As DNA, the CDR3 is TGTGCCAGCAGGAATCCCGGACAGGGAAACACCGGGGAGCTGTTTTTT. This codes for CASRNPGQGNTGELFF.

The chain links TRBV5-1 to TRBJ2-1; the match to TRBD2 covers 14 bases. CDR1 and CDR2 (germline): SGHRS, YFSETQ. CDR3 length equals 17 residues. Germline trimming cut 0 bases from V and 9 bases from J; bases unmatched to any gene: 8. The CDR3 coding sequence is TGCGCCAGCAGCTTGGCCGGACTAGCGGGAGGTCAAGGTGAGCAGTTCTTC. Translation: CASSLAGLAGGQGEQFF.

This clone was seen once. This chain joins TRBV18 and TRBJ1-3, with D possibly TRBD1 on 5 matching bases. The CDR3 is made up of 15 amino acids. Trimming stripped 0 bases from V and 4 bases from J, with 10 bases between. Per the germline V gene, CDR1 is KGHSH and CDR2 is LQKENI. The CDR3 region has the DNA TGTGCCAGCTCACCACCGCGGGACTCGGGAAACACCATATATTTT. Encoded protein: CASSPPRDSGNTIYF.